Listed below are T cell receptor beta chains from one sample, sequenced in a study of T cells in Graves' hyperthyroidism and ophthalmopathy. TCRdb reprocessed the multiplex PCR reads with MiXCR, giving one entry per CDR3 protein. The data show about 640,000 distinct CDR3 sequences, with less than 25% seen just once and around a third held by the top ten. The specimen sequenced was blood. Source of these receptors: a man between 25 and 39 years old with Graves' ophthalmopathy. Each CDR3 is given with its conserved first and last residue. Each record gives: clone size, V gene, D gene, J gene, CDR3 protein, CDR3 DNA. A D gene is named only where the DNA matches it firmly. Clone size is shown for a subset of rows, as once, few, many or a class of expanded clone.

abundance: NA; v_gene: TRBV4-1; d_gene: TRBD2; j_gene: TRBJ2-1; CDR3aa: CASSWARRELDEQFF; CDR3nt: TGCGCCAGCAGCTGGGCGAGGCGGGAGTTGGATGAGCAGTTCTTC
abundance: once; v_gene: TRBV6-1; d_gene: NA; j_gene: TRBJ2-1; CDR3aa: CASSSRGGPPGDYNEQFF; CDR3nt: TGTGCCAGCAGCTCACGGGGCGGGCCACCGGGGGATTACAATGAGCAGTTCTTC
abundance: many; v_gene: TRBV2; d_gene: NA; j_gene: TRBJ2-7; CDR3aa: CASKEVNNYEQYF; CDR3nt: TGTGCCAGCAAAGAAGTTAATAACTACGAGCAGTACTTC
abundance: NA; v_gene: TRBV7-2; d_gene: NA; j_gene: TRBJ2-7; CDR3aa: CASSSVGGPSYEQYF; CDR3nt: TGTGCCAGCAGCTCCGTCGGGGGACCATCCTACGAGCAGTACTTC
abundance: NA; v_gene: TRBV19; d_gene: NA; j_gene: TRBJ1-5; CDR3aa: CASRGVQINQPQHF; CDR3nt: TGTGCCAGTAGGGGCGTCCAAATTAATCAGCCCCAGCATTTT
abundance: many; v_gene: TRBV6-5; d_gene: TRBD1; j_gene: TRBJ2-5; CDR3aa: CASSYSGGQGQYF; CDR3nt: TGTGCCAGCAGTTACTCGGGGGGACAGGGCCAGTACTTC
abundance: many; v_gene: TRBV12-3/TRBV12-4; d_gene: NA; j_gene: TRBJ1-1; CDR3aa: CASSFDRVKEAFF; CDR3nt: TGTGCCAGCAGTTTTGATAGGGTAAAGGAAGCTTTCTTT
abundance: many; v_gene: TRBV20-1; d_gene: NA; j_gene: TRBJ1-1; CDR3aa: CSASIRGGGAEAFF; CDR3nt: TGCAGTGCTAGTATACGGGGAGGAGGGGCTGAAGCTTTCTTT
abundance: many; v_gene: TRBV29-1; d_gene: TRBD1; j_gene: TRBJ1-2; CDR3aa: CSAGTGHGYTF; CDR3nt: TGCAGCGCCGGGACAGGGCATGGCTACACCTTC
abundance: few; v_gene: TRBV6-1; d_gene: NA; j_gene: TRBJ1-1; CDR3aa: CASRDIYGAFF; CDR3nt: TGTGCCAGCAGAGATATATACGGGGCTTTCTTT
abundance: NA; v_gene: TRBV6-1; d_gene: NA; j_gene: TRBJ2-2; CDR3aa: CASSEFGELFF; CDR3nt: TGTGCCAGCAGTGAATTCGGGGAGCTGTTTTTT
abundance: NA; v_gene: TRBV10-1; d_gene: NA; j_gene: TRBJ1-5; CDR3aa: CASILGRKDLVQPQHF; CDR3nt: TGCGCCAGCATTCTGGGCCGAAAGGATTTGGTTCAGCCCCAGCATTTT
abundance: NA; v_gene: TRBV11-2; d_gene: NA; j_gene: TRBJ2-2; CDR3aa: CASSPQGTTNTGELFF; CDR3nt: TGTGCCAGCAGTCCACAGGGAACCACGAACACCGGGGAGCTGTTTTTT
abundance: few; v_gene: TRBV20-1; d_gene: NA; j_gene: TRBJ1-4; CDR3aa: CSARGGGSTNEKLFF; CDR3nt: TGCAGTGCTAGAGGTGGAGGCTCAACTAATGAAAAACTGTTTTTT
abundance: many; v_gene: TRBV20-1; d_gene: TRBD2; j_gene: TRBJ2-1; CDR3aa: CSARETSGPYNEQFF; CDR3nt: TGCAGTGCTAGGGAGACTAGCGGGCCGTACAATGAGCAGTTCTTC
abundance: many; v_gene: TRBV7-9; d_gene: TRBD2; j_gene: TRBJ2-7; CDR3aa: CASSGGGGSYEQYF; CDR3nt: TGTGCCAGCAGCGGGGGGGGAGGCTCCTACGAGCAGTACTTC
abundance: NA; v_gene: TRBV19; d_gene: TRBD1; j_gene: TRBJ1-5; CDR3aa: CASTLVGQGVSNQPQHF; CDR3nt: TGTGCCAGTACCCTCGTCGGACAGGGGGTAAGCAATCAGCCCCAGCATTTT
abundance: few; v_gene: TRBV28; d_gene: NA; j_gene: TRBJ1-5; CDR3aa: CASRTRDSNQPQHF; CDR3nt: TGTGCCAGCAGGACGAGGGATAGCAATCAGCCCCAGCATTTT
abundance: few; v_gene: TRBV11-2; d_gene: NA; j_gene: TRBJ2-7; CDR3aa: CASSLGSGPFYEQYF; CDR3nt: TGTGCCAGCAGCTTAGGGTCAGGGCCCTTCTACGAGCAGTACTTC
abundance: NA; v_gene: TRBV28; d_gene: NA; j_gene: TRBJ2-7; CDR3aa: CGSGHGGYEQCF; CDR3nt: TGTGGCTCGGGACACGGAGGCTACGAGCAGTGCTTC
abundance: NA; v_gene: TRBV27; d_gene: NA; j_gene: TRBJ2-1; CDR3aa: CASSLFGDNEQFF; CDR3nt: TGTGCCAGCAGTTTATTCGGGGACAATGAGCAGTTCTTC
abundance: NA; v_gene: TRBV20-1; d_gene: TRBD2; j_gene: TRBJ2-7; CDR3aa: CSARPLAGGLHEQYF; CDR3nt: TGCAGTGCTAGACCATTAGCGGGAGGGCTCCACGAGCAGTACTTC
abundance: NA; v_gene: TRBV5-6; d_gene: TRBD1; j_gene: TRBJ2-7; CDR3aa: CASSFGTENYEQYF; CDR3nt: TGTGCCAGCAGCTTCGGGACAGAAAACTACGAGCAGTACTTC
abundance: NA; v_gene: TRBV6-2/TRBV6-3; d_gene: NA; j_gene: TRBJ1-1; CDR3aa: CASSYWVATEAFF; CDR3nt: TGTGCCAGCAGTTACTGGGTGGCCACTGAAGCTTTCTTT
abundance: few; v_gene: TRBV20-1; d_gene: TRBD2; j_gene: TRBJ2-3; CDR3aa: CSARGGTSGRDTQYF; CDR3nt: TGCAGTGCTAGAGGTGGGACTAGCGGGAGAGATACGCAGTATTTT
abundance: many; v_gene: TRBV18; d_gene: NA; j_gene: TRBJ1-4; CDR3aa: CASSRQLGTANEKLFF; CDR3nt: TGTGCCAGCTCACGACAACTCGGGACGGCTAATGAAAAACTGTTTTTT
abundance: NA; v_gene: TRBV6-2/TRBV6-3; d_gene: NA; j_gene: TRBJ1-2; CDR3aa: CASSSLSDPGRQNYGYTF; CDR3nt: TGTGCCAGCAGTTCCCTCAGTGACCCGGGTCGACAGAACTATGGCTACACCTTC
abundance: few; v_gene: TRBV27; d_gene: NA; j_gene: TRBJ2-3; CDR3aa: CASSLRGPGSTTTDTQYF; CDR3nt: TGTGCCAGCAGTTTACGTGGACCGGGGTCAACTACCACAGATACGCAGTATTTT
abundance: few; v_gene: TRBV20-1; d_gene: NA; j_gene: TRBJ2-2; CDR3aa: CSARDLGKGNTGELFF; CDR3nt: TGCAGTGCTAGAGATCTCGGAAAGGGAAACACCGGGGAGCTGTTTTTT
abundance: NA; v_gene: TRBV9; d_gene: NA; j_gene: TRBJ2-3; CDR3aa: CASSVGLTPSTDTQYF; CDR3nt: TGTGCCAGCAGCGTAGGGTTAACACCTAGCACAGATACGCAGTATTTT
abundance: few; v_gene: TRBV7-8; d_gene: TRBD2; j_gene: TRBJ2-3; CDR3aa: CASSLVGTSGVTDTQYF; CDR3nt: TGTGCCAGCAGCTTAGTGGGGACTAGCGGGGTAACAGATACGCAGTATTTT
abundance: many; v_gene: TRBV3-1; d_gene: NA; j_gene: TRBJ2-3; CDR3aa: CASSQPSGSQTDTQYF; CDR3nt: TGTGCCAGCAGCCAACCATCCGGGTCCCAAACAGATACGCAGTATTTT
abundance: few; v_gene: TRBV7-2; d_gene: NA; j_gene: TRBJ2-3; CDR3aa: CASSSWTGTDTQYF; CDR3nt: TGTGCCAGCAGCTCGTGGACTGGCACAGATACGCAGTATTTT